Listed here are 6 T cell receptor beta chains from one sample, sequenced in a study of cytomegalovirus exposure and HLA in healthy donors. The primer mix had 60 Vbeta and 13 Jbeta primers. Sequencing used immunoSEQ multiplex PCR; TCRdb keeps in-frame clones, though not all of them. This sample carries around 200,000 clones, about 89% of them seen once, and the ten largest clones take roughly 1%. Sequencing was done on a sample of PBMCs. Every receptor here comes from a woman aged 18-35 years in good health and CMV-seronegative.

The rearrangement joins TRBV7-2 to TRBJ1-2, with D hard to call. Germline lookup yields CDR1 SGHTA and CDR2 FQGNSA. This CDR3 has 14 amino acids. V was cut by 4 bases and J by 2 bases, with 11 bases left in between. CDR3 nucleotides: TGTGCCAGCAGCTCCAGGTCTGCCAACTATGGCTACACCTTC. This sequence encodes CASSSRSANYGYTF.

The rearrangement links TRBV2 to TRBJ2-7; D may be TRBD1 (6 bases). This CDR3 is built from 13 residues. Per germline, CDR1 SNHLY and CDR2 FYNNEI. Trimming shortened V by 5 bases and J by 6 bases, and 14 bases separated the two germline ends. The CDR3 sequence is CASSPEDRGEQYF. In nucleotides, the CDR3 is TGTGCCAGCAGTCCCGAGGACAGAGGCGAGCAGTACTTC. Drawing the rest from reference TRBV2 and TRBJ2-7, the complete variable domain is EPEVTQTPSHQVTQMGQEVILRCVPISNHLYFYWYRQILGQKVEFLVSFYNNEISEKSEIFDDQFSVERPDGSNFTLKIRSTKLEDSAMYFCASSPEDRGEQYFGPGTRLTVT.

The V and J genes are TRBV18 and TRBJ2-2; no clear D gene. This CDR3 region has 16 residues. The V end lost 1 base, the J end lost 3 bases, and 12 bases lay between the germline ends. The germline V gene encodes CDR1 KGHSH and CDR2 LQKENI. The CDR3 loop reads CASSPLGSAYTGELFF. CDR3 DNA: TGTGCCAGCTCACCACTCGGCAGCGCATACACCGGGGAGCTGTTTTTT.

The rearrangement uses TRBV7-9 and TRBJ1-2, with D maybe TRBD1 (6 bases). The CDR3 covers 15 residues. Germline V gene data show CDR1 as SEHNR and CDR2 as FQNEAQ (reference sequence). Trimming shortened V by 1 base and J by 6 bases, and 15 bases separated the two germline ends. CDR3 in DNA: TGTGCCAGCAGCTTAGATGGCAGGGGAAGGGATGGCTACACCTTC. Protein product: CASSLDGRGRDGYTF.

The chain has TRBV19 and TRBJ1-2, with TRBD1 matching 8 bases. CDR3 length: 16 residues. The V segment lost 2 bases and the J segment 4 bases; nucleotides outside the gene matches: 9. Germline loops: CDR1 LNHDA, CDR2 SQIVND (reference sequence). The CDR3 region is CASSISRTGFGYGYTF. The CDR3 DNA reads TGTGCCAGTAGTATATCCCGGACAGGGTTCGGCTATGGCTACACCTTC. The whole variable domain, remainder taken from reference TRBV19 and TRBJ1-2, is DGGITQSPKYLFRKEGQNVTLSCEQNLNHDAMYWYRQDPGQGLRLIYYSQIVNDFQKGDIAEGYSVSREKKESFPLTVTSAQKNPTAFYLCASSISRTGFGYGYTFGSGTRLTVV.

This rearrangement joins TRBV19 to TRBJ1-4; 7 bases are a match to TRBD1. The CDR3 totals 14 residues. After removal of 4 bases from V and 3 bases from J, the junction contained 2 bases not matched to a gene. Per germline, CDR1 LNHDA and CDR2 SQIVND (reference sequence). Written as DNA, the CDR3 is TGTGCCAGTAGTAGGACAGGATCTAATGAAAAACTGTTTTTT. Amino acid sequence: CASSRTGSNEKLFF.